A single sample is the source of the 19 T cell receptor beta chains below, sequenced in a study of somatic mutations in cytotoxic T cells in rheumatoid arthritis. Assay: immunoSEQ multiplex PCR; the TCRdb copy retains only in-frame clones and omits some. Of approximately 2,600 clones listed, around 84% were seen once; the top ten hold approximately 50%. The material sequenced was CD8+ T cells sorted from blood. These receptors were collected from a man aged 55-75 years with rheumatoid arthritis.

The rearrangement links TRBV7-8 to TRBJ2-5; tentatively, D is TRBD2 (6 bases). The germline V gene encodes CDR1 SGHVS and CDR2 FQNEAQ. CDR3 length: 13 residues. V lost 8 bases and J lost 4, with 14 bases in between. The CDR3 sequence: CASWPGDAETQYF. In nucleotides, the CDR3 is TGTGCCAGCTGGCCGGGAGACGCAGAGACCCAGTACTTC.

V usage is TRBV4-2 and J usage is TRBJ2-7, with TRBD1 matching over 11 bases. Per germline, CDR1 LGHNA and CDR2 YNFKEQ. The length of the CDR3 is 16 residues. V lost 0 bases and J lost 3; bases outside the gene matches: 4. The CDR3 region has the DNA TGTGCCAGCAGCCAAGAGGGGACAGGGGGTGTCTACGAGCAGTACTTC. This sequence encodes CASSQEGTGGVYEQYF.

This chain joins TRBV27 and TRBJ2-3; D perhaps matches TRBD1 (7 bases). V was cut by 6 bases and J by 6 bases, with 16 bases left in between. Germline CDR1 is MNHEY and CDR2 is SMNVEV (reference sequence). The CDR3 length is 14 residues. The CDR3 sequence: CASRGGRGWDTQYF. DNA of the CDR3: TGTGCCAGCAGGGGGGGCAGGGGGTGGGATACGCAGTATTTT.

This clone has more than one count but fewer than ten. The V gene is TRBV19, the J gene TRBJ2-7; TRBD1 is a possible D gene (7 bases). Trimming removed 5 bases from V and 4 bases from J, with 12 bases in between. Germline V CDR1 and CDR2: LNHDA, SQIVND (reference sequence). The CDR3 runs 13 residues. CDR3 amino acids: CASSAAGGYEQYF. In DNA, the CDR3 is TGTGCCAGTAGTGCAGCAGGGGGGTACGAGCAGTACTTC.

This clone was counted once. The chain uses TRBV19 and TRBJ2-5, with 12 bases matching TRBD1. This CDR3 spans 16 amino acids. From germline, CDR1 is LNHDA and CDR2 SQIVND (reference sequence). With V trimmed by 3 bases and J by 4 bases, 6 bases remained unmatched. Written as DNA, the CDR3 is TGTGCCAGTAGTATTGCCGGGACAGGGGGCGCAGAGACCCAGTACTTC. Its translation is CASSIAGTGGAETQYF.

The V and J genes are TRBV4-3 and TRBJ2-3, with TRBD1 as a possible D gene (6 bases). Trimming took off 0 bases at V and 3 bases at J, with 13 bases between the two ends. CDR3 length equals 16 residues. Germline V lookup: CDR1 LGHNA, CDR2 YSLEER. The CDR3 region has the DNA TGCGCCAGCAGCCAAGAAGGGCAGGGGTGGACAGATACGCAGTATTTT. As protein: CASSQEGQGWTDTQYF.

This clone was recorded a few times. This chain uses TRBV28 with TRBJ2-7; D possibly corresponds to TRBD2 (6 bases). The CDR3 is 14 residues long. V shed 5 bases and J shed 7 bases, with 18 bases lying between them. Germline V gene data show CDR1 as MDHEN and CDR2 as SYDVKM. The CDR3 spells CASSHSGSLTEQYF. The CDR3 region has the DNA TGTGCCAGCAGTCATAGCGGAAGCCTTACGGAGCAGTACTTC. The full variable domain, in which reference TRBV28 and TRBJ2-7 provide the parts outside the CDR3, is DVKVTQSSRYLVKRTGEKVFLECVQDMDHENMFWYRQDPGLGLRLIYFSYDVKMKEKGDIPEGYSVSREKKERFSLILESASTNQTSMYLCASSHSGSLTEQYFGPGTRLTVT.

The chain is built from TRBV27 and TRBJ2-2; D remains ambiguous. V was cut by 5 bases and J by 6 bases, with 10 bases left in between. From germline, CDR1 is MNHEY and CDR2 SMNVEV (reference sequence). This CDR3 region has 13 residues. CDR3 region: CASSRHLSGELFF. Written as DNA, the CDR3 is TGTGCCAGCAGTAGACACCTATCCGGGGAGCTGTTTTTT.

The chain's CDR3 is CASSRLAGEETQYF. CDR3 bases: TGTGCCAGCAGCAGACTAGCGGGGGAAGAGACCCAGTACTTC. V gene TRBV5-6 combines with J gene TRBJ2-5, with 12 bases fitting TRBD2. Trimming removed 4 bases from V and 3 bases from J; junction bases left unmatched: 1. This CDR3 is built from 14 residues. Germline CDR1 is SGHDT and CDR2 is YYEEEE.

The chain combines TRBV9 with TRBJ1-2; 12 positions match TRBD1. CDR1 and CDR2 from the germline V gene are SGDLS and YYNGEE. Trimming took 5 bases from V and 5 from J; bases not matched to a gene: 4. This CDR3 contains 14 residues. CDR3 nucleotide sequence: TGTGCCAGCAGAGGGACAGGGGGCGATTATGGCTACACCTTC. Protein sequence: CASRGTGGDYGYTF.

The chain employs TRBV14 and TRBJ2-5; D remains ambiguous. The tail of the sequence fits TRBJ2-7 better, so the J call may be wrong. The germline V gene encodes CDR1 SGHDN and CDR2 FVKESK. CDR3 length: 12 residues. The CDR3 sequence is CASSQVVAEQYF. The CDR3 DNA sequence: TGTGCCAGCAGCCAGGTAGTAGCCGAGCAGTACTTC.

The V gene is TRBV7-2, the J gene TRBJ2-7; 11 bases align to TRBD1. The junction had 14 bases not matched to a gene; V was cut back by 1 base and J by 6 bases. The CDR3 runs to 18 residues. The germline V gene encodes CDR1 SGHTA and CDR2 FQGNSA. The CDR3 DNA reads TGTGCCAGCAGCTTAGTACCCCCTGGACAGGGGGCATCCGGCGAGCAGTACTTC. Amino acids: CASSLVPPGQGASGEQYF.

J is TRBJ1-1 and V is TRBV9; 10 nucleotides match TRBD1. The CDR3 runs to 16 residues. The J segment lost 1 base and the V segment lost 3 bases, leaving 6 bases of the junction unmatched. The V gene's germline CDR1 is SGDLS and CDR2 YYNGEE. The CDR3 sequence: CASSATRDRGNTEAFF. CDR3 coding DNA: TGTGCCAGCAGCGCCACCCGGGACAGGGGGAACACTGAAGCTTTCTTT.

This clone was counted a few times. The chain has TRBV19 and TRBJ1-6, with D possibly matching TRBD1 (5 bases). The V end was cut by 9 bases, the J end by 8 bases, with 17 bases between. This CDR3 has 14 residues. Germline V CDR1 and CDR2: LNHDA, SQIVND (reference sequence). The CDR3 DNA reads as TGTGCCAGCCGCAGGGAGGGGTGGGATTCACCCCTCCACTTT. This sequence encodes CASRREGWDSPLHF. Combining the CDR3 with reference TRBV19 and TRBJ1-6 gives the whole variable domain DGGITQSPKYLFRKEGQNVTLSCEQNLNHDAMYWYRQDPGQGLRLIYYSQIVNDFQKGDIAEGYSVSREKKESFPLTVTSAQKNPTAFYLCASRREGWDSPLHFGNGTRLTVT.

This rearrangement joins TRBV27 to TRBJ1-5; a possible D gene is TRBD1 (6 bases). Trimming cost V 3 bases and J 9 bases, with 21 bases left between them. Germline CDR1 is MNHEY and CDR2 is SMNVEV (reference sequence). This CDR3 has 16 residues. The CDR3 region is CASSFIPRGPTTPQHF. The CDR3 coding sequence is TGTGCCAGCAGTTTTATTCCCAGGGGACCCACTACGCCCCAGCATTTT.

This chain links TRBV5-4 with TRBJ2-5, with D possibly matching TRBD1 (5 bases). The last part of the DNA fits TRBJ2-7 better; the J call may be wrong. From germline, CDR1 is SGHNT and CDR2 YYREEE (reference sequence). The CDR3 has 12 residues. CDR3 DNA sequence: TGTGCCAGCAGCTTGAAGGGGCACGAGCAGTACTTC. Its protein is CASSLKGHEQYF.

A remark on this clone: The sample holds other DNA sequences that translate to the same CDR3. V gene TRBV7-6 combines with J gene TRBJ1-6; D ambiguous. From germline, CDR1 is SGHVS and CDR2 FNYEAQ. The CDR3 totals 17 residues. The V end was cut by 3 bases, the J end by 0 bases, with 12 bases between. CDR3: CASSLSSPSSYNSPLHF. As DNA, the CDR3 is TGTGCCAGCAGCTTGTCAAGCCCGAGCTCCTATAATTCACCCCTCCACTTT.

J is TRBJ2-7 and V is TRBV18; maybe TRBD1 (6 bases). CDR1 KGHSH and CDR2 LQKENI come from the germline V gene. The CDR3 covers 18 residues. Deletions cut 4 bases from V and 6 bases from J, with 28 bases between. The CDR3 loop is CASSRDFTDRMVMGEQYF. CDR3 DNA: TGTGCCAGCTCACGCGACTTTACTGACAGGATGGTAATGGGCGAGCAGTACTTC.

The CDR3, as DNA: TGCAGCGTTGACCAGCGGACCGGGGGCTATGGCTACACCTTC. It encodes CSVDQRTGGYGYTF. This chain joins TRBV29-1 and TRBJ1-2, with D possibly matching TRBD1 (5 bases). Germline V gene data show CDR1 as SQVTM and CDR2 as ANQGSEA. The CDR3 spans 14 residues. Trimming took 3 bases from V and 4 from J, leaving 15 bases between them.